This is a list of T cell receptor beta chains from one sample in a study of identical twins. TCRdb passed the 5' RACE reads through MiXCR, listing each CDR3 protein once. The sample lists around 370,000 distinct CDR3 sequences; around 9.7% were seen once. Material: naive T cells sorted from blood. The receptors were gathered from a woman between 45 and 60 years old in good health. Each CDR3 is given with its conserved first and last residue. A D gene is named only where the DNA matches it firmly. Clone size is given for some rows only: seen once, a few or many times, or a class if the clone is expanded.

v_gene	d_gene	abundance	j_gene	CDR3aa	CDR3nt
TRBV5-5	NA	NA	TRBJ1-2	CASSAGISLYGYTF	TGTGCCAGCAGCGCCGGGATTTCTCTCTATGGCTACACCTTC
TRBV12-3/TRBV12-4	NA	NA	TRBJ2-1	CASEPAGSYNEQFF	TGTGCCAGCGAACCAGCGGGCTCCTACAATGAGCAGTTCTTC
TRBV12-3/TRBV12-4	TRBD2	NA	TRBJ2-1	CASRGKREGGNEQFF	TGTGCCAGCAGGGGAAAGCGGGAGGGAGGCAATGAGCAGTTCTTC
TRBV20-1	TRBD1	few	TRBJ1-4	CSASVRGYEKLFF	TGCAGTGCTAGCGTCAGGGGGTATGAAAAACTGTTTTTT
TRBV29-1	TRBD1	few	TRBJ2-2	CSVRTGPNTGELFF	TGCAGCGTCCGGACAGGCCCGAACACCGGGGAGCTGTTTTTT
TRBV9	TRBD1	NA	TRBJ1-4	CASSGQGSNEKLFF	TGTGCCAGCAGCGGACAGGGGTCAAATGAAAAACTGTTTTTT
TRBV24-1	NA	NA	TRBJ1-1	CATSDSGVVEAFF	TGTGCCACCAGTGACTCGGGGGTAGTTGAAGCTTTCTTT
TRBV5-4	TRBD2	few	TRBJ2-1	CASSLDGGSTYNEQFF	TGTGCCAGCAGCTTAGATGGCGGGAGTACCTACAATGAGCAGTTCTTC
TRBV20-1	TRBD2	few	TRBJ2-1	CSAQRGTSEKEQFF	TGCAGTGCCCAAAGGGGGACTAGCGAAAAAGAGCAGTTCTTC
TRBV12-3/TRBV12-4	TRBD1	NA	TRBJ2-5	CASISLGTGSETQYF	TGTGCCAGCATTTCCTTGGGGACAGGGAGCGAGACCCAGTACTTC
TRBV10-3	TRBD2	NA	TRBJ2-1	CAISGRTSGSNEQFF	TGTGCCATCAGTGGTAGGACTAGCGGGAGTAATGAGCAGTTCTTC
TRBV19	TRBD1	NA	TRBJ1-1	CATTLSPTGGTEAFF	TGTGCCACGACCTTAAGTCCGACAGGGGGGACTGAAGCTTTCTTT
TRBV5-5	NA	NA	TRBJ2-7	CASSVSRGFLSYEQYF	TGTGCCAGCAGCGTTTCTCGGGGATTTCTCTCCTACGAGCAGTACTTC
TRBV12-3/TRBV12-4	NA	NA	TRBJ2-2	CASNLGVPGELFF	TGTGCCAGCAACTTAGGGGTTCCCGGGGAGCTGTTTTTT
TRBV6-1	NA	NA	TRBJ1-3	CACGTWGNTIYF	TGTGCCTGCGGGACTTGGGGAAACACCATATATTTT
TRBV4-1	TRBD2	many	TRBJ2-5	CASSQVSGGQETQYF	TGCGCCAGCAGCCAAGTATCGGGAGGACAAGAGACCCAGTACTTC
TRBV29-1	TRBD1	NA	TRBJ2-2	CSVRQGATGELFF	TGCAGCGTACGACAGGGGGCGACCGGGGAGCTGTTTTTT
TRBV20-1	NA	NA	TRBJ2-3	CSARDPWSAVTTDTQYF	TGCAGTGCTAGAGACCCCTGGTCGGCGGTGACCACAGATACGCAGTATTTT
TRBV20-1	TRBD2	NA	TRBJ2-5	CSARVSGRARETQYF	TGCAGTGCTAGAGTTAGCGGGAGGGCCCGGGAGACCCAGTACTTC
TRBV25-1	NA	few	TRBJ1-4	CASSEYAGTSGKLFF	TGTGCCAGCAGTGAATACGCAGGGACCAGCGGAAAACTGTTTTTT
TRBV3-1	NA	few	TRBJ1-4	CASSQSWATNEKLFF	TGTGCCAGCAGCCAAAGTTGGGCTACCAATGAAAAGCTGTTTTTT
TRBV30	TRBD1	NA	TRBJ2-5	CALSGQSIETQYF	TGTGCCTTGTCGGGACAGTCAATCGAGACCCAGTACTTC
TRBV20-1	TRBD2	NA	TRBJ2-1	CSARVPLTSGRIRGNEQFF	TGCAGTGCTAGAGTCCCCTTGACTAGCGGGAGGATTAGGGGCAATGAGCAGTTCTTC
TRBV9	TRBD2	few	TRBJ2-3	CASSVGGRPDTQYF	TGTGCCAGCAGCGTCGGCGGGAGACCCGATACGCAGTATTTT
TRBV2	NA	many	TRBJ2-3	CASSEQGVGTDTQYF	TGTGCCAGCAGTGAACAGGGTGTTGGCACAGATACGCAGTATTTT
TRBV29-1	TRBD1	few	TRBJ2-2	CSVGQATTGELFF	TGCAGCGTCGGACAGGCTACCACCGGGGAGCTGTTTTTT
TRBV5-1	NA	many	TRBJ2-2	CASSLGGGTNTGELFF	TGCGCCAGCAGCTTGGGAGGGGGAACGAACACCGGGGAGCTGTTTTTT
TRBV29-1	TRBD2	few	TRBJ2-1	CSVRGDLAGGPGQFF	TGCAGCGTTCGGGGGGACCTAGCGGGAGGGCCGGGTCAGTTCTTC
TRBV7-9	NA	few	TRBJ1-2	CASSLGYREGYTF	TGTGCCAGCAGCCTGGGCTACCGCGAAGGCTACACCTTC
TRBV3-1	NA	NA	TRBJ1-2	CASSQGVVLQDPYGYTF	TGTGCCAGCAGCCAAGGGGTCGTGTTACAGGACCCATATGGCTACACCTTC
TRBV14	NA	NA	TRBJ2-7	CASSSGPEQYF	TGTGCCAGCAGCTCAGGGCCCGAGCAGTACTTC
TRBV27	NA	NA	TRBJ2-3	CASSPGAHTDTQYF	TGTGCCAGCAGCCCAGGGGCCCACACAGATACGCAGTATTTT
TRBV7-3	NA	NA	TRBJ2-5	CASSLHREGTQYF	TGTGCCAGCAGCTTACACAGGGAGGGGACCCAGTACTTC
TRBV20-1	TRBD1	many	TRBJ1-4	CSALTGGNYEKLFF	TGCAGTGCCCTGACAGGGGGGAATTATGAAAAACTGTTTTTT
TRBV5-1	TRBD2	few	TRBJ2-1	CASSEIAGVSNEQFF	TGCGCCAGCAGCGAAATAGCGGGAGTAAGCAATGAGCAGTTCTTC
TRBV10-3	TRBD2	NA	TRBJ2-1	CAIRGLDHNEQFF	TGTGCCATCAGAGGACTAGACCACAATGAGCAGTTCTTC
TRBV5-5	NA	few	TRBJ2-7	CASSFNLDWNYEQYF	TGTGCCAGCAGCTTTAATTTGGACTGGAACTACGAGCAGTACTTC
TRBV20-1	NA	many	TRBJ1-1	CSARGWQTAEAFF	TGCAGTGCTAGAGGGTGGCAAACCGCTGAAGCTTTCTTT
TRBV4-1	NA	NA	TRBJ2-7	CASSQDGTRLYEQYF	TGCGCCAGCAGCCAAGATGGCACTCGACTTTACGAGCAGTACTTC
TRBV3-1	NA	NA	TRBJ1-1	CASSQRRGLEAFF	TGTGCCAGCAGCCAGCGGAGAGGGTTAGAAGCTTTCTTT